These 23 T cell receptor beta chains share one sample of origin, sequenced in a study of T cell responses to AZD1222 COVID-19 vaccine. Assay: immunoSEQ multiplex PCR; the TCRdb copy retains only in-frame clones and omits some. Among about 140,000 clones, approximately 84% were seen once, and the ten largest hold roughly 4.3%. The material sequenced was peripheral blood, taken on day 0 of AZD1222 vaccination. All receptors come from an adult in good health.

This clone is a singleton in its sample. V usage is TRBV6-5 and J usage is TRBJ1-3; D is perhaps TRBD1 (5 bases). Germline V CDR1 and CDR2: MNHEY, SVGAGI. Trimming cost V 0 bases and J 7 bases, with 13 bases left between them. This CDR3 spans 15 amino acids. CDR3 residues: CASSYSGAAINTIYF. For the CDR3, the DNA is TGTGCCAGCAGTTACTCAGGGGCCGCAATTAACACCATATATTTT.

The rearrangement joins TRBV19 to TRBJ1-6, with a weak D call TRBD1 (5 bases). Trimming stripped 6 bases from V and 7 bases from J, with 22 bases between. CDR1 and CDR2 (germline): LNHDA, SQIVND (reference sequence). CDR3 size: 17 residues. The CDR3 reads CASRAPERGILNSPLHF. The CDR3 DNA follows: TGTGCCAGTAGAGCACCTGAGCGGGGGATCTTAAATTCACCCCTCCACTTT.

This clone was seen a single time. Here the CDR3 reads CASSLDPSRAGQPQHF. The CDR3, as DNA: TGTGCCAGCAGTTTAGACCCCTCGAGGGCGGGCCAGCCCCAGCATTTT. The J gene is TRBJ1-5, the V gene TRBV27; D is unclear. Looked up from germline, CDR1 is MNHEY and CDR2 is SMNVEV (reference sequence). With 2 bases removed from V and 7 bases from J, the gap between germline ends came to 18 bases. The CDR3 is 16 residues long.

The chain uses TRBV2 and TRBJ1-1, with D unresolved. Germline CDR1 SNHLY, CDR2 FYNNEI. The CDR3 is 11 residues long. With 11 bases removed from V and 1 base from J, the gap between germline ends came to 8 bases. CDR3: CALDPNTEAFF. The DNA of the CDR3 is TGTGCCCTAGACCCGAACACTGAAGCTTTCTTT.

The gene calls are TRBV9 and TRBJ2-1, with no clear D. Germline V lookup: CDR1 SGDLS, CDR2 YYNGEE. The CDR3 sequence is 12 residues long. Trimming cost V 0 bases and J 5 bases, with 3 bases left between them. Here the CDR3 reads CASSVENNEQFF. CDR3 bases: TGTGCCAGCAGCGTAGAGAACAATGAGCAGTTCTTC.

The chain links TRBV4-1 to TRBJ2-5; tentative D call: TRBD1 (6 bases). The germline V gene has CDR1 MGHRA and CDR2 YSYEKL. Trimming removed 0 bases from V and 4 bases from J, with 12 bases in between. The CDR3 has 15 residues. Here the CDR3 DNA reads TGCGCCAGCAGCCAAGATATAGGGGGACGAGAGACCCAGTACTTC. Protein sequence: CASSQDIGGRETQYF.

The V gene is TRBV3-1 (or the pseudogene TRBV3-2), the J gene TRBJ1-5, with 8 bases identical to TRBD1. The ends lost 3 bases at V and 3 bases at J; junction bases unmatched: 4. Germline values: CDR1 LGHDT, CDR2 YNNKEL (reference sequence). The CDR3 runs to 15 residues. The CDR3 region has the DNA TGTGCCAGCAGCCACTCGGACAGGGCCAATCAGCCCCAGCATTTT. Its protein product is CASSHSDRANQPQHF.

The genes are TRBV7-2 and TRBJ1-2; D not resolved. Germline CDR1 is SGHTA and CDR2 is FQGNSA. This CDR3 is built from 15 residues. V shed 5 bases and J shed 4 bases, with 17 bases lying between them. As DNA, the CDR3 is TGTGCCAGCAGCCTCAACTCCGGGCCTACCTATGGCTACACCTTC. Translating gives CASSLNSGPTYGYTF.

The chain carries TRBV5-6 and TRBJ2-7; 7 bases match TRBD1. V was clipped by 0 bases and J by 7 bases; unmatched bases: 13. The CDR3 is made up of 16 amino acids. Per the germline V gene, CDR1 is SGHDT and CDR2 is YYEEEE. DNA of the CDR3: TGTGCCAGCAGCTTGGAGGGGACAGCCCGGGCGAGAGAGCAGTACTTC. Translated, it gives CASSLEGTARAREQYF.

This clone has only one observation. The rearrangement joins TRBV19 to TRBJ2-5, with unresolved D. In germline, CDR1 is LNHDA, CDR2 SQIVND (reference sequence). CDR3 length: 11 amino acids. Trimming removed 5 bases from V and 2 bases from J, with 3 bases in between. The CDR3 DNA reads as TGTGCCAGTAGTCAACAAGAGACCCAGTACTTC. This gives the protein CASSQQETQYF.

The V call is TRBV24-1, the J call TRBJ2-3; 10 bases are a match to TRBD1. The CDR3 has 17 amino acids. Trimming at V came to 4 bases and at J to 0 bases, leaving 6 bases not matched to a gene. The germline gives CDR1 KGHDR, CDR2 SFDVKD. This chain's CDR3 is CATSDAGTGVSTDTQYF. The CDR3 nucleotides are TGTGCCACCAGTGACGCCGGGACAGGGGTTAGCACAGATACGCAGTATTTT.

The rearrangement joins TRBV4-1 to TRBJ2-6; D not certain. Trimming stripped 0 bases from V and 0 bases from J, with 6 bases between. Germline V gene lookup returns CDR1 MGHRA and CDR2 YSYEKL. This CDR3 has 16 amino acids. The CDR3 DNA reads TGCGCCAGCAGCCAAGATGGGGACTCTGGGGCCAACGTCCTGACTTTC. Encoded protein: CASSQDGDSGANVLTF.

The rearrangement links TRBV27 to TRBJ1-5; the D gene is possibly TRBD1 (5 bases). With 2 bases removed from V and 1 base from J, the gap between germline ends came to 9 bases. CDR1 is MNHEY, CDR2 SMNVEV, per germline (reference sequence). The CDR3 length is 15 residues. In DNA, the CDR3 is TGTGCCAGCAGTTTAGCAGGGTCCAGCAATCAGCCCCAGCATTTT. As protein: CASSLAGSSNQPQHF.

This sequence joins TRBV6-5 and TRBJ2-7, with D tentatively TRBD2 (5 bases). Deletions cut 3 bases from V and 3 bases from J, with 18 bases between. Germline CDR1 and CDR2: MNHEY and SVGAGI. The CDR3 runs 16 residues. CDR3 nucleotides: TGTGCCAGCAGTTATAGCGCCTCCGGATCTATCTACGAGCAGTACTTC. Residues: CASSYSASGSIYEQYF.

This chain joins TRBV5-1 and TRBJ2-1; the match to TRBD2 covers 8 bases. Germline V lookup: CDR1 SGHRS, CDR2 YFSETQ. There are 16 residues in the CDR3. V was clipped by 3 bases and J by 5 bases; unmatched bases: 10. The CDR3 bases are TGCGCCAGCAGCTCCAGGGGAGCGGGGGCCAACAATGAGCAGTTCTTC. This sequence encodes CASSSRGAGANNEQFF.

This clone was seen just once. This rearrangement joins TRBV5-1 to TRBJ1-1; D not resolved. V was cut by 6 bases and J by 0 bases, with 12 bases left in between. Germline V gene sequence: CDR1 SGHRS, CDR2 YFSETQ. CDR3 length: 14 residues. This CDR3 reads CASTKVELNTEAFF. In DNA form, the CDR3 reads TGCGCCAGCACGAAGGTGGAGTTGAACACTGAAGCTTTCTTT.

The chain couples TRBV20-1 to TRBJ2-3; 9 bases agree with TRBD2. With 3 bases clipped from V and 2 bases from J, the junction kept 6 bases outside the gene matches. This CDR3 is 15 amino acids long. In germline, CDR1 is DFQATT, CDR2 SNEGSKA (reference sequence). The CDR3 sequence: CSASRLAGLTDTQYF. CDR3 nucleotide sequence: TGCAGTGCTAGTCGGCTAGCGGGGCTCACAGATACGCAGTATTTT.

This chain connects TRBV11-1 to TRBJ1-2; 7 bases line up with TRBD1. The CDR3 consists of 15 residues. The V gene's germline CDR1 is SGHAT and CDR2 FQDESV (reference sequence). The V and J ends lost 5 bases and 4 bases, in that order; junction bases with no gene match: 10. The CDR3 here is CASSPETGLPYGYTF. The CDR3 DNA reads as TGTGCCAGCAGCCCGGAGACAGGGCTCCCCTATGGCTACACCTTC.

Only a few counts were recorded for this clone. The chain combines TRBV2 with TRBJ1-5; D may be TRBD1 (5 bases). This CDR3 is built from 13 residues. Deletions cut 6 bases from V and 4 bases from J, with 10 bases between. Germline CDR1 SNHLY, CDR2 FYNNEI. The CDR3 nucleotides are TGTGCCAGCAGGTCTACAGGAAATCAGCCCCAGCATTTT. It codes for CASRSTGNQPQHF.

V and J are TRBV19 and TRBJ2-3; TRBD2 agrees at 7 bases. V lost 7 bases, J lost 1 base, and 8 bases stayed unmatched. Looked up from germline, CDR1 is LNHDA and CDR2 is SQIVND (reference sequence). The CDR3 covers 15 residues. The CDR3 DNA sequence: TGTGCCAGTACTCCAGCGGGGACCCGCACAGATACGCAGTATTTT. Its protein is CASTPAGTRTDTQYF.

The J gene is TRBJ1-1, the V gene TRBV28; no definite D call. This CDR3 has 13 amino acids. Germline V gene lookup returns CDR1 MDHEN and CDR2 SYDVKM. The V gene lost 5 bases and the J gene lost 4 bases, with 11 bases spanning the gap. The CDR3 spells CASSPGKGTEAFF. The CDR3 DNA is TGTGCCAGCAGTCCGGGGAAGGGCACTGAAGCTTTCTTT.

The V and J genes are TRBV5-4 and TRBJ2-7; D is ambiguous. This CDR3 has 13 amino acids. The germline CDR1 and CDR2 sequences are SGHNT and YYREEE (reference sequence). Trimming removed 1 base from V and 3 bases from J, with 8 bases in between. CDR3 sequence (DNA): TGTGCCAGCAGCTTGCGACACAACTACGAGCAGTACTTC. It codes for CASSLRHNYEQYF.

V usage is TRBV7-3 and J usage is TRBJ2-1, with TRBD2 identical over 13 bases. The germline gives CDR1 SGHTA, CDR2 FQGTGA. This CDR3 has 15 amino acids. Trimming removed 6 bases from V and 6 bases from J; junction bases left unmatched: 5. CDR3 sequence: CASSRLAGGVNEQFF. In DNA, the CDR3 is TGTGCCAGCAGTCGACTAGCGGGGGGTGTCAATGAGCAGTTCTTC.